The rows below give T cell receptor beta chains drawn from one sample of a study of beta chain features in type 1 diabetes. Libraries were prepared by immunoSEQ multiplex PCR; TCRdb keeps only in-frame clonotypes and omits some of them. The sample gives 130,000 to 150,000 clones, about 9.2% of which show up once; roughly 0.69% is in the top ten. Sequenced input: central memory CD4+ T cells from blood. The origin of the receptors is a man aged 18 to 35 in good health. Each CDR3 is given with its conserved first and last residue.

TRBJ1-3 TRBV28 CASILDRGRSGNTIYF
TRBJ1-2 TRBV2 CASSAGSQRGGYTF
TRBJ2-3 TRBV18 CASSPSLNTQYF
TRBJ2-7 TRBV18 CASSPGSGSYEQYF
TRBJ1-2 TRBV9 CASSESVGGDYGYTF
TRBJ1-5 TRBV5-8 CASSLQGNQPQHF
TRBJ1-6 TRBV6-5 CASSPDRINSPLHF
TRBJ2-7 TRBV27 CASAVAGGYEQYF
TRBJ1-1 TRBV27 CASSPGVNTEAFF
TRBJ2-1 TRBV5-5 CASSFLTVLWFF